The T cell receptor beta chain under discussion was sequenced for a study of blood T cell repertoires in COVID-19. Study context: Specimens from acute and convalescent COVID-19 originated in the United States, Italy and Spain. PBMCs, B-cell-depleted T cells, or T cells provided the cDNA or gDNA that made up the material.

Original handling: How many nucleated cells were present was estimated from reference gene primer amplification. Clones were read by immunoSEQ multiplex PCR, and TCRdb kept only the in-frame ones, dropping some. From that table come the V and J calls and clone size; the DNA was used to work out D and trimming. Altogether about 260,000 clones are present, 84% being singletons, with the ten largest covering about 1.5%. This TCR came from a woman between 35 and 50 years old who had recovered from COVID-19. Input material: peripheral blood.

The CDR3, as DNA: TGTGCCAGCACCAAGTTGGGGGAGGGTCAGCCCCAGCATTTT. This encodes CASTKLGEGQPQHF. This rearrangement joins TRBV27 to TRBJ1-5, with a weak D call TRBD1 (5 bases). Germline-derived CDR1 and CDR2 are MNHEY and SMNVEV (reference sequence). Trimming stripped 7 bases from V and 6 bases from J, with 16 bases between. The CDR3 spans 14 residues.